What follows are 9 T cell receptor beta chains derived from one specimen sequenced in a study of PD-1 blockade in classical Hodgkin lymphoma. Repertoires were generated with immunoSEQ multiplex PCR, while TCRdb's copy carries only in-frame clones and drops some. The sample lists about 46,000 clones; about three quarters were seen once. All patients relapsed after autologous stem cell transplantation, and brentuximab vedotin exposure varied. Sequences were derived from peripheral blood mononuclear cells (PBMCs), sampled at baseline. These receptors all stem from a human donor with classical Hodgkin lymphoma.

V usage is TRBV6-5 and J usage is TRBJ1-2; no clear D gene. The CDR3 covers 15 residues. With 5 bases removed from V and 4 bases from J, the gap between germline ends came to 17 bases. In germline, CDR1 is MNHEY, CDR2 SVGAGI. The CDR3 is CASSAVPSGVYGYTF. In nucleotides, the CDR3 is TGTGCCAGCAGTGCGGTTCCCTCCGGGGTCTATGGCTACACCTTC.

In DNA, the CDR3 is TGTGCCAGCAGGGAACTAGCGGGGGCCCTCACAGATACGCAGTATTTT. It codes for CASRELAGALTDTQYF. V and J are TRBV6-1 and TRBJ2-3, with 11 positions matching TRBD2. CDR1 is MNHNS and CDR2 is SASEGT in the germline V gene. The ends lost 6 bases at V and 2 bases at J; junction bases unmatched: 7. CDR3 length equals 16 residues.

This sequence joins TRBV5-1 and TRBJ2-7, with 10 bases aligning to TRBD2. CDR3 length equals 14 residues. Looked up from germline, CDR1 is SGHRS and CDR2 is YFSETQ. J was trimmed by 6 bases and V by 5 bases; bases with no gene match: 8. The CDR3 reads CASRGASGSGEQYF. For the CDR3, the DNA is TGCGCCAGCAGGGGGGCTAGCGGGAGCGGCGAGCAGTACTTC.

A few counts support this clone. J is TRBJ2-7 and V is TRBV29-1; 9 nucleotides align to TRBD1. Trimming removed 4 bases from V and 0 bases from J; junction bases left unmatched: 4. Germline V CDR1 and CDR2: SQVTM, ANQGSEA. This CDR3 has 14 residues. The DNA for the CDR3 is TGCAGCGTTGCGGGGACAGGGAGCTCCTACGAGCAGTACTTC. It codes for CSVAGTGSSYEQYF.

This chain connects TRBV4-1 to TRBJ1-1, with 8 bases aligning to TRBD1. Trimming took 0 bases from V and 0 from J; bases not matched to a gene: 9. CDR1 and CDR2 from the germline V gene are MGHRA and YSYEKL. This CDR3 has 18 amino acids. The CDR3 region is CASSQEAIGTGVNTEAFF. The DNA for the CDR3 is TGCGCCAGCAGCCAAGAAGCGATAGGGACAGGTGTGAACACTGAAGCTTTCTTT.

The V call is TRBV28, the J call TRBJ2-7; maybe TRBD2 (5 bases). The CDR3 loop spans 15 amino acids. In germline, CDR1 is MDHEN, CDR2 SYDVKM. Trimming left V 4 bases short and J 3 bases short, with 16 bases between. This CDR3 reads CASSWGKGDYYEQYF. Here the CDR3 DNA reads TGTGCCAGCAGTTGGGGTAAGGGAGATTACTACGAGCAGTACTTC.

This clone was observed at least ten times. The CDR3 bases are TGTGCCAGTAGTATCGGGGGTGGCTACACCTTC. Translating it yields CASSIGGGYTF. The V and J genes are TRBV19 and TRBJ1-2; D possibly corresponds to TRBD1 (5 bases). The germline gives CDR1 LNHDA, CDR2 SQIVND (reference sequence). The V and J ends lost 3 bases and 7 bases respectively, with 6 bases between them. The CDR3 loop spans 11 amino acids.

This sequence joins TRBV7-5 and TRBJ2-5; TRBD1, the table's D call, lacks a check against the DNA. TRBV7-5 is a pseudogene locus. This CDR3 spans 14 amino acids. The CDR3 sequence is CVRSLGTGGKTQYF. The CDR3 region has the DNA TGTGTCAGAAGCTTAGGTACAGGGGGGAAGACCCAGTACTTC.

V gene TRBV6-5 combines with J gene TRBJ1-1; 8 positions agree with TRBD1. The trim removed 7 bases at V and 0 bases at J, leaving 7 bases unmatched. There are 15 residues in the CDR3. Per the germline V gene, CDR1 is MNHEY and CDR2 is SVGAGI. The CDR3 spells CASTYGTGLNTEAFF. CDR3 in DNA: TGTGCCAGCACCTATGGGACAGGATTGAACACTGAAGCTTTCTTT.